The 3 T cell receptor beta chains in this list originate from one sample, sequenced in a study of cytomegalovirus exposure and HLA in healthy donors. Primers for the PCR totalled 60 Vbeta and 13 Jbeta. Measured with immunoSEQ multiplex PCR; TCRdb has only the in-frame clones, and not every one. Counted here are 200,000 or so clones, about 79% occurring once; the ten biggest clones make up roughly 0.098%. Source material: PBMCs. These receptor sequences come from a boy under 10 years old in good health and CMV-seronegative.

The rearrangement joins TRBV27 to TRBJ1-1; 8 positions match TRBD1. V was clipped by 4 bases and J by 4 bases; unmatched bases: 2. CDR1 and CDR2 from the germline V gene are MNHEY and SMNVEV (reference sequence). CDR3 size: 13 residues. The CDR3 sequence: CASSSTGGTEAFF. The CDR3 DNA follows: TGTGCCAGCAGTTCCACAGGGGGCACTGAAGCTTTCTTT.

This clone was seen more than once but under ten times. The rearrangement joins TRBV5-6 to TRBJ2-3, with 8 bases fitting TRBD2. The germline CDR1 and CDR2 sequences are SGHDT and YYEEEE. With 0 bases clipped from V and 3 bases from J, the junction kept 3 bases outside the gene matches. The CDR3 is made up of 15 amino acids. DNA of the CDR3: TGTGCCAGCAGCTTGGGCGGGGGGTTAACAGATACGCAGTATTTT. Amino acid sequence: CASSLGGGLTDTQYF.

The genes are TRBV7-9 and TRBJ2-5; 12 positions match TRBD1. This CDR3 spans 15 amino acids. Germline V gene sequence: CDR1 SEHNR, CDR2 FQNEAQ (reference sequence). V was clipped by 5 bases and J by 5 bases; unmatched bases: 6. CDR3 bases: TGTGCCAGCAGCGTGAGGGACAGGGGGCGGGAGACCCAGTACTTC. Translated: CASSVRDRGRETQYF.